This T cell receptor beta chain is drawn from a study of blood T cell repertoires in COVID-19. Whole-study context: Acute-phase and convalescent COVID-19 samples originated in the United States, Italy and Spain. From T cells, B-cell-depleted T cells, or PBMCs came the material, which was cDNA or gDNA.

Germline assignment: CDR1 WNHNN and CDR2 SYGVQD (reference sequence). The CDR3 runs 14 residues. V gave up 2 bases and J gave up 3 bases, with 11 bases separating them. Methods used by the authors: Reference gene primer amplification gave nucleated cell count estimates. Here immunoSEQ multiplex PCR was the method, and the copy in TCRdb shows in-frame clones only, minus some. That table supplies the V and J calls and clone size; D and trimming were determined from the DNA. The table lists under 150,000 clones, more than 60% of them singletons. V usage is TRBV10-1 and J usage is TRBJ2-7; no reliable D call. The sample taken for sequencing was peripheral blood. The clonotype originates from a woman aged 50 to 60 with active or convalescent COVID-19. The CDR3 sequence: CASSEDSSFYEQYF. Written as DNA, the CDR3 is TGCGCCAGCAGTGAGGACTCCTCCTTCTACGAGCAGTACTTC.